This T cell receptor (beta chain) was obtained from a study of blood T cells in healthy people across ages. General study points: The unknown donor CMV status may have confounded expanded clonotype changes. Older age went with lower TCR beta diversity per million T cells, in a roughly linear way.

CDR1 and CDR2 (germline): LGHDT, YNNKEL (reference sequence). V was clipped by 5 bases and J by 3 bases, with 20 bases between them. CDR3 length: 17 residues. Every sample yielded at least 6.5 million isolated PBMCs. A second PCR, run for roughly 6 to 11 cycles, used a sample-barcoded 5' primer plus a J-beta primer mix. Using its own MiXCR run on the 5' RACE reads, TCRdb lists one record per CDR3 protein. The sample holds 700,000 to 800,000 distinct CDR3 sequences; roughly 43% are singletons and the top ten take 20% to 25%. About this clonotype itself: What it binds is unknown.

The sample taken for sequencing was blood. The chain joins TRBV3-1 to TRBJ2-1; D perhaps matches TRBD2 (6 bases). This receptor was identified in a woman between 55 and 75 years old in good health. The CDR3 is CASSAILAPKGYNEQFF. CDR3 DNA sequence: TGTGCCAGCAGCGCAATTCTAGCGCCCAAGGGCTACAATGAGCAGTTCTTC.